The clone carrying this T cell receptor (beta chain) came up many times. The record originates from a study of T-cell reconstitution after alpha-beta-depleted transplantation in children. The authors prepared the TCRbeta library with unique molecular identifiers. MiXCR, run by TCRdb on the PCR reads, gives a single entry per CDR3 protein. The profile shows fewer than 550,000 distinct CDR3 sequences, 9.5% to 13% of them singletons. The CDR3 sequence is 17 residues long. The V and J ends lost 0 bases and 5 bases, in that order; junction bases with no gene match: 6. Germline loops: CDR1 MNHEY, CDR2 SVGAGI.

The sequencing here drew on PBMCs from the stem cell graft donor, taken from the stem cell graft. This TCR was sampled from a human donor who donated a stem cell graft to a child with acute myeloid leukemia. The gene calls are TRBV6-5 and TRBJ2-2; 10 nucleotides line up with TRBD2. The CDR3 spells CASSYSATSGTTGELFF. CDR3 DNA: TGTGCCAGCAGTTACTCCGCTACTAGCGGGACGACCGGGGAGCTGTTTTTT.